These T cell receptor beta chains were read from a single sample in a study of blood T cell repertoires in COVID-19. Using immunoSEQ multiplex PCR, the repertoire was profiled, and TCRdb retains in-frame clones only, with some absent. The table has around 160,000 clones, around nine tenths seen once. What was sequenced was PBMCs or T cells enriched from blood (not recorded which). The receptors here all came from a woman in her 30s with acute COVID-19. CDR3s include the opening cysteine and the closing phenylalanine or tryptophan. A D gene is named only where the DNA matches it firmly. Only some rows state a clone size, as once, few, many or a class for expanded clones.

j_gene | d_gene | abundance | v_gene | CDR3nt | CDR3aa
TRBJ2-7 | TRBD2 | - | TRBV7-9 | TGTGCCAGCAGCTTAGGTTTAGGCCTAGCGGGAGACGAGCAGTACTTC | CASSLGLGLAGDEQYF
TRBJ1-2 | - | - | TRBV29-1 | TGCAGCGTTGAAGTTCCGGGGAGGCCCGCGTATGGCTACACCTTC | CSVEVPGRPAYGYTF
TRBJ2-7 | TRBD1 | once | TRBV5-6 | TGTGCCAGCAGCTTGGGGGGACAGCTTTACGAGCAGTACTTC | CASSLGGQLYEQYF
TRBJ2-2 | TRBD1 | - | TRBV28 | TGTGCCAGCAGTTGGACAGGGGGCGTGGGGGAGCTGTTTTTT | CASSWTGGVGELFF
TRBJ2-1 | - | - | TRBV2 | TGTGCCAGCAGTGTTCTCCCGGACAATGAGCAGTTCTTC | CASSVLPDNEQFF
TRBJ1-5 | - | - | TRBV6-5 | TGTGCCAGCAGTTACGGCAGAGCGAATCAGCCCCAGCATTTT | CASSYGRANQPQHF
TRBJ2-7 | - | - | TRBV7-2 | TGTGCCAGCAGCTTAGAAGGGTCAGGGCGACGTGAGCAGTACTTC | CASSLEGSGRREQYF
TRBJ1-1 | - | - | TRBV5-4 | TGTGCCAGCACGGGAGGGGCTCTACCCATGAACACTGAAGCTTTCTTT | CASTGGALPMNTEAFF
TRBJ2-5 | - | - | TRBV13 | TGTGCCAGCAGCTTAGGGGCGAGGGAGACCCAGTACTTC | CASSLGARETQYF
TRBJ2-1 | - | - | TRBV7-9 | TGTGCCAGCAGCTTAGCAGAGTGGGAGCAGTTCTTC | CASSLAEWEQFF
TRBJ2-1 | TRBD2 | once | TRBV15 | TGTGCCACCAGCAGCGGACTAGCCTCTATCTCCTACAATGAGCAGTTCTTC | CATSSGLASISYNEQFF
TRBJ1-6 | - | - | TRBV12-3/TRBV12-4 | TGTGCCAGCAGTTTAGACGGGAATTCACCCCTCCACTTT | CASSLDGNSPLHF